Presented here are 4 T cell receptor beta chains from one specimen sequenced in a study of beta chain features in type 1 diabetes. Every bit of the isolated RNA underwent reverse transcription, so sequencing read expressed TCRB transcripts. TCRdb's copy holds only in-frame clones and misses some; the assay was immunoSEQ multiplex PCR. The sample comprises hundreds of thousands of clones, about 14% of which are singletons, and roughly 0.04% rests with the top ten. Study outcomes and limitations: Moderate yet significant TCRB CDR3 shortening was seen in Type 1 diabetes patients in all four CD4+ subsets.

Their target antigens are unknown. What was sequenced was naive CD4+ T cells from blood. The receptors stem from a man younger than 35 with type 1 diabetes.

V gene TRBV29-1 combines with J gene TRBJ2-1; the match to TRBD1 covers 7 bases. The CDR3 runs 14 residues. V lost 7 bases to trimming and J lost 4 bases; unmatched junction nucleotides: 10. CDR1 is SQVTM and CDR2 is ANQGSEA in the germline V gene. The CDR3 DNA reads as TGCAGCGCCTCGACAGGGATTAGGTACAATGAGCAGTTCTTC. Translation gives CSASTGIRYNEQFF.

In its sample, this clone was seen a few times. The chain couples TRBV5-1 to TRBJ2-5; 7 bases map to TRBD1. This CDR3 has 15 residues. The junction had 4 bases not matched to a gene; V was cut back by 0 bases and J by 2 bases. Germline loops: CDR1 SGHRS, CDR2 YFSETQ. The CDR3 DNA follows: TGCGCCAGCAGCTTGGTGACAGGGCTACAAGAGACCCAGTACTTC. This codes for CASSLVTGLQETQYF.

V and J are TRBV5-6 and TRBJ2-1, with D hard to call. Per germline, CDR1 SGHDT and CDR2 YYEEEE. CDR3 size: 13 residues. The germline V and J ends were trimmed by 0 bases and 6 bases, with 7 bases remaining between them. The DNA for the CDR3 is TGTGCCAGCAGCTTGGTCACGCCCAATGAGCAGTTCTTC. This gives the protein CASSLVTPNEQFF. Based on the CDR3 plus reference TRBV5-6 and TRBJ2-1, the full variable domain is DAGVTQSPTHLIKTRGQQVTLRCSPKSGHDTVSWYQQALGQGPQFIFQYYEEEERQRGNFPDRFSGHQFPNYSSELNVNALLLGDSALYLCASSLVTPNEQFFGPGTRLTVL.

The chain joins TRBV30 to TRBJ2-5; D gene unclear. Trimming cost V 2 bases and J 4 bases, with 5 bases left between them. The germline V gene has CDR1 GTSNPN and CDR2 SVGIG (reference sequence). CDR3 length: 11 residues. This CDR3 reads CAWSWSETQYF. The CDR3 bases are TGTGCCTGGAGTTGGTCAGAGACCCAGTACTTC.